This T cell receptor (beta chain) was captured in a study of T cell clones after liver transplantation. The overall study: Timepoints were pre-transplant, pre-withdrawal, and after withdrawal was completed or failed.

Repertoires were generated with immunoSEQ multiplex PCR, while TCRdb's copy carries only in-frame clones and drops some. The data contain more than 75,000 clones, over 80% of them singletons. Thawed unstimulated PBMCs were FACS-sorted by CD3, CD4 and CD8 into two populations. CDR3 length equals 15 residues. Germline CDR1 MNHNS, CDR2 SASEGT. V gave up 6 bases and J gave up 0 bases; unmatched junction bases: 6. The V and J genes are TRBV6-1 and TRBJ1-1; 8 bases align to TRBD1. This clonotype originated in a human patient who received a liver transplant. Some T cells here may be from the graft donor. Sequencing used CD4+ T cells from blood, obtained approximately 45 months after liver transplant. Here the CDR3 reads CASSPGTGMNTEAFF. The CDR3 DNA follows: TGTGCCAGCAGCCCCGGGACAGGAATGAACACTGAAGCTTTCTTT.